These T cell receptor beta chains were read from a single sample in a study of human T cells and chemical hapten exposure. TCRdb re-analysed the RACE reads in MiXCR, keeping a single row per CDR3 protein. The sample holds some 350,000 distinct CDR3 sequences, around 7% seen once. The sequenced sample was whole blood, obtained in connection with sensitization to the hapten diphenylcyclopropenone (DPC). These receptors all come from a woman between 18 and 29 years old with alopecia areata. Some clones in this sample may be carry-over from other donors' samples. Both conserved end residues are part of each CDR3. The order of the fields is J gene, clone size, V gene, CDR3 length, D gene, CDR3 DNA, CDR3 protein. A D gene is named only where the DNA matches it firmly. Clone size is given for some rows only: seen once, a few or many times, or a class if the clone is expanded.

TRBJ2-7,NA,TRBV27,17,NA,TGTGCCAGCAGTTTATCCGGATCGGCTCCAGCCATCTACGAGCAGTACTTC,CASSLSGSAPAIYEQYF
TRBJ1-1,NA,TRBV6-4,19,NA,TGTGCCAGCAGTGACTCGATTGGGGCAGTGACTAGGGACGCTGACGAAGCTTTCTTT,CASSDSIGAVTRDADEAFF
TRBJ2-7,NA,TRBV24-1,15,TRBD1,TGTGCCACCAGTGATCCCAGGACAGGGGTCTACGAGCAGTACTTC,CATSDPRTGVYEQYF
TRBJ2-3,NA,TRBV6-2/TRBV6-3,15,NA,TGTGCCAGCAGTTATTGGCGCCAGACCACAGATACGCAGTATTTT,CASSYWRQTTDTQYF
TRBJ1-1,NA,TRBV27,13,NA,TGTGCCAGCAGTCTCGTTCCGGGCACTGAAGCTTTCTTT,CASSLVPGTEAFF
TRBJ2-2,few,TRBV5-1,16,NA,TGCGCCAGCAGCGGGCAGTTTCCATCGGGGACCGGGGAGCTGTTTTTT,CASSGQFPSGTGELFF
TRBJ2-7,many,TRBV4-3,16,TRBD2,TGCGCCAGCAGCCTACCGGGACTAGCTAACTCCCACGAGCAGTACTTC,CASSLPGLANSHEQYF
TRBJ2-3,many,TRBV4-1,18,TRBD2,TGCGCCAGCAGCCTAAGAGGCACTAGCGGGGGGAGCACAGATACGCAGTATTTT,CASSLRGTSGGSTDTQYF
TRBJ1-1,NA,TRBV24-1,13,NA,TGTGCCACCCGGACAGAACTGAACACTGAAGCTTTCTTT,CATRTELNTEAFF
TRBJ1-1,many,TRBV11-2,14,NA,TGTGCCAGCAGCTTTGGGCAGGGAGGTACTGAAGCTTTCTTT,CASSFGQGGTEAFF
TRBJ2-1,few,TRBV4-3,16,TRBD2,TGCGCCAGCAGCCAAGATTTCGGGACTAGTATCCATGAGCAGTTCTTC,CASSQDFGTSIHEQFF
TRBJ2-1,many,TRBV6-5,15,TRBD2,TGTGCCAGCAGTTCCGGGAGGGGGACCTACAATGAGCAGTTCTTC,CASSSGRGTYNEQFF
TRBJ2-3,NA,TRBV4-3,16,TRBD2,TGCGCCAGCAGCCGTAGTCCAGCGGGGGACACAGATACGCAGTATTTT,CASSRSPAGDTDTQYF
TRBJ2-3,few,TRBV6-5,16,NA,TGTGCCAGCAGCCCTTTCCCTCTTTACGCCACAGATACGCAGTATTTT,CASSPFPLYATDTQYF
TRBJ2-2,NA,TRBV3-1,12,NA,TGTGCCAGCAGCCAGGGGTCCGGGGAGCTGTTTTTT,CASSQGSGELFF
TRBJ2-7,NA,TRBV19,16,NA,TGTGCCAGTAGCCAAACAGGGCCAAGAAGCTCCTACGAGCAGTACTTC,CASSQTGPRSSYEQYF
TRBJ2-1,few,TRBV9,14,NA,TGTGCCAGCAGCGTAGTAGGGGGGGCCGGTGAGCAGTTCTTC,CASSVVGGAGEQFF
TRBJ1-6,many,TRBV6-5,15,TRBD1,TGTGCCAGCAGTTACTTTTTTCTAGGGGGCTCACCCCTCCACTTT,CASSYFFLGGSPLHF
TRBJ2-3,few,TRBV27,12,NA,TGTGCCAGCCCCCTGCCCACAGATACGCAGTATTTT,CASPLPTDTQYF
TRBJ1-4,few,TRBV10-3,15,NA,TGTGCCATCAGTGATATTGGGAGAGATAATGAAAAACTGTTTTTT,CAISDIGRDNEKLFF
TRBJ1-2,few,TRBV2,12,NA,TGTGCCAGCGTAGCCTATAACTATGGCTACACCTTC,CASVAYNYGYTF
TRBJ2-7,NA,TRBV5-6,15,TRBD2,TGTGCCAGCAGCTTTAGCGGGGGGGCTTTATACGAGCAGTACTTC,CASSFSGGALYEQYF
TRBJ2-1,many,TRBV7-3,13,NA,TGTGCCAGCAGCTTAGGACGTAACAATGAGCAGTTCTTC,CASSLGRNNEQFF
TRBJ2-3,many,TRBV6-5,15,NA,TGTGCCAGCAGTTACAAGGTGTCTAGCACAGATACGCAGTATTTT,CASSYKVSSTDTQYF
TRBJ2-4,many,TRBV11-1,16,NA,TGTGCCAGCAGTTCGGTGGGGTACATGGGAAAAAACATTCAGTACTTC,CASSSVGYMGKNIQYF
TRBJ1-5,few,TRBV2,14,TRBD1,TGTGCCAGTTCAGGGGGCGCGAGTTGGCAGCCCCAGCATTTT,CASSGGASWQPQHF
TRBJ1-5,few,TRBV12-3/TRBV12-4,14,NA,TGTGCCAGCAGTAGGGACTCCGTGAGTCAGCCCCAGCATTTT,CASSRDSVSQPQHF
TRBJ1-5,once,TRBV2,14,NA,TGTGCCAGCAGACTTGGACAGTTTAATCAGCCCCAGCATTTT,CASRLGQFNQPQHF
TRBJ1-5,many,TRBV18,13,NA,TGTGCCAGCTCGGGAATGGGCAATCAGCCCCAGCATTTT,CASSGMGNQPQHF
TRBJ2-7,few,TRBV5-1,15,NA,TGCGCCAGCAGCTCGCAGCCGACAGTTGTTTACGAGCAGTACTTC,CASSSQPTVVYEQYF
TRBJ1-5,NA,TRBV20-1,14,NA,TGCAGTGCATCCCTCCAGTCAGGCAATCAGCCCCAGCATTTT,CSASLQSGNQPQHF
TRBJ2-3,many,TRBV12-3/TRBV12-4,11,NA,TGTGCCAGCAGCCCCAGGGATACGCAGTATTTT,CASSPRDTQYF
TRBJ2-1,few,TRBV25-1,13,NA,TGTGCCAGCAGTGATAACAGGGCACATGAGCAGTTCTTC,CASSDNRAHEQFF
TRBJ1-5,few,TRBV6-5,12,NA,TGTGCCAGCAGTGCCCTCCTTCAGCCCCAGCATTTT,CASSALLQPQHF
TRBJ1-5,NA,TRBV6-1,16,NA,TGTGCCAGCAGTCTTATAACGGGGGCGGGCAATCAGCCCCAGCATTTT,CASSLITGAGNQPQHF
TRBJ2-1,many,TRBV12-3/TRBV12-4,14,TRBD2,TGTGCCAGCAGTGCTAGCGGGGGGGCCCTATCGGAGTTCTTC,CASSASGGALSEFF
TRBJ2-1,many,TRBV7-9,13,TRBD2,TGTGCCAGCAGCCCCGGGGGGGGTGATGAGCAGTTCTTC,CASSPGGGDEQFF